This T cell receptor beta chain is from a study of early T cells in non-severe SARS-CoV-2 infection (TCRdb year 2021). Regarding the complete study: TCR sequencing used bulk RNA from unsorted whole blood, so alpha and beta chains could not be paired. The paper's findings and limits, for the study overall: VDJdb matching was skewed toward anti-spike CD8 responses, so virus-specific expansions were likely underestimated and private and CD4 specificities were missed.

The study was a case-control design nested within a healthcare worker cohort in London, UK, with weekly nasopharyngeal swab PCR tests and blood sampling. Healthcare workers were enrolled in the week of the UK lockdown, from 23 to 31 March 2020, and were followed every week for up to about 16 weeks. The library was made by 5' RACE. Sequenced on a NextSeq 500. Unique molecular identifiers were attached to individual cDNA molecules in the TCR library protocol so that sequencing error and PCR bias could be corrected. TCR alpha and beta chains were both sequenced, and the abundances of alpha and beta sequences in each sample were closely correlated with each other. The paper's data handling went like this. Decombinator V4 was used to annotate the V gene, J gene and CDR3 of the TCR sequences. TCRs were defined as expanded if a significant change between any two time points was detected under a Poisson model with p below 0.0001. TCR abundances were normalised to the total number of TCRs sequenced per sample and expressed as counts per million. MAIT TCRs were defined by TRAV1-2 paired with TRAJ12, TRAJ20 or TRAJ33, and iNKT TCRs by TRAV10 paired with TRAJ18. VDJdb, accessed 1 November 2021, was searched for CMV, EBV and SARS-CoV-2 annotated TCRs, with TCRs annotated for multiple antigens excluded. Through fastp at Q25 and MiXCR, TCRdb rebuilt clones from the public reads, retaining in-frame beta chains. Rows with one shared CDR3 protein collapse into an entry with the most common genes and DNA. The V and J calls were determined by TCRdb, not by the authors. The sample table shows 95,000 to 120,000 distinct CDR3 sequences, and about 12% are seen once. Together, the top ten hold 3% to 3.5% of the sample.

Details on this clonotype: Its target antigen remains unknown. Qualities for individual bases were not recorded, and no much larger clone is one base off.

The germline V gene provides CDR1 SGHTA and CDR2 FQGNSA. From its cysteine to its phenylalanine, the CDR3 spans 13 amino acids. Here the CDR3 DNA is all that survives: 39 bases in frame from base 1. Germline trimming amounts to 5 bases on V and 5 bases on J, with 4 as the count of junction bases outside the gene matches. The sequence is built from TRBV7-2 and TRBJ2-5; 8 junctional bases match TRBD2. The source is an adult who was a healthcare worker with PCR-confirmed SARS-CoV-2 infection or an uninfected control (not recorded which). Source material: whole blood. The DNA sequence is given as TGTGCCAGCAGCCCGGGAGGGCGGGAGACCCAGTACTTC. Protein translation: CASSPGGRETQYF.